This TCR beta chain stems from a study of cytomegalovirus exposure and HLA in healthy donors. Study as a whole: Researchers previously reported finding 117 million unique TCR beta sequences from about 170 million T cells. Study-wide findings and caveats: Certain sequence variants were highly shared and formed a cluster, and this cluster was likely a sequencing artifact.

Both 60 Vbeta primers and 13 Jbeta primers went into the PCR. Profiled with immunoSEQ multiplex PCR; TCRdb holds only in-frame clones, not every one. The sample holds 250,000 or so clones; approximately 82% are singletons and the top ten take 7% to 9%. V gave up 1 base and J gave up 8 bases; unmatched junction bases: 7. Germline CDR1 MGHRA, CDR2 YSYEKL. This CDR3 spans 14 amino acids. Donors showed nominal health when sampled, although they likely had unrecorded immune exposures. This clone was seen a few times. As yet, its antigen is unknown. The sequencing input was PBMCs. The chain is built from TRBV4-1 and TRBJ1-1; 7 positions agree with TRBD1. This clonotype was sampled from a woman aged 55-70 years in good health and CMV-seropositive. CDR3 in DNA: TGCGCCAGCAGCCAAGTTAGGGGACAGTTAGAAGCTTTCTTT. Encoded protein: CASSQVRGQLEAFF.